The 28 T cell receptor beta chains given below trace back to one sample, sequenced in a study of patients and donors after allogeneic stem cell transplantation (TCRdb year 2020). The protocol used for the library was RT-PCR. The instrument given in TCRdb is NextSeq 550. The public reads were reprocessed in TCRdb via fastp at Q25 and MiXCR, keeping in-frame beta chains. Every entry covers one CDR3 protein and lists the most common genes and DNA from its rows. For this sample there are 2,500 or so distinct CDR3 sequences; roughly a sixth appear just once. Together, the top ten hold 15% to 20% of the sample. The specimen sequenced was blood, either unsorted or a sorted T cell fraction (not recorded which). Receptor source: a human donor who was either an allogeneic HSCT recipient or a stem cell or donor lymphocyte infusion donor (not recorded which). It is not recorded whose cells these are; they may come from a transplant donor.

The chain recombines TRBV20-1 with TRBJ2-3, with TRBD1 as a possible D gene (6 bases). CDR1 is DFQATT, CDR2 SNEGSKA, per germline (reference sequence). Trimming pared 7 bases from V and 4 bases from J, leaving 15 bases between. The CDR3 extends over 13 amino acids. CDR3 protein: CSVPQGGSDTQYF. DNA of the CDR3: TGCAGTGTTCCACAGGGTGGGTCAGATACGCAGTATTTT.

J is TRBJ2-2 and V is TRBV12-3 or TRBV12-4, with D possibly TRBD1 on 6 matching bases. V lost 6 bases to trimming and J lost 7 bases, with 15 bases between them. The CDR3 totals 14 residues. CDR3 residues: CASRYREQSGELFF. As DNA, the CDR3 is TGTGCCAGCAGGTACAGGGAACAGAGCGGGGAGCTGTTTTTT.

The chain couples TRBV27 to TRBJ2-5; 11 nucleotides align to TRBD2. Germline loops: CDR1 MNHEY, CDR2 SMNVEV (reference sequence). The CDR3 covers 14 residues. V trimming: 8 bases; J trimming: 5 bases; junction bases outside the gene matches: 7. CDR3 nucleotides: TGTGCCAGCCAGATAGCGGGAGGGTTGGAGACCCAGTACTTC. Translated, it gives CASQIAGGLETQYF.

By sample fraction, this clonotype is medium-sized. This rearrangement joins TRBV5-5 to TRBJ2-3, with 15 bases lining up with TRBD2. Germline loops: CDR1 SGHKS, CDR2 YYEKEE (reference sequence). The CDR3 consists of 16 residues. V was clipped by 4 bases and J by 3 bases; unmatched bases: 3. CDR3 coding DNA: TGTGCCAGCAGCCTCGGGACTAGCGGGAGGACAGATACGCAGTATTTT. Protein sequence: CASSLGTSGRTDTQYF.

The chain combines TRBV7-2 with TRBJ2-4, with D hard to call. Looked up from germline, CDR1 is SGHTA and CDR2 is FQGNSA. Trimming took off 6 bases at V and 0 bases at J, with 12 bases between the two ends. There are 15 residues in the CDR3. CDR3 amino acids: CASRDGVRAKNIQYF. The CDR3, as DNA: TGTGCCAGCAGGGACGGCGTGCGAGCCAAAAACATTCAGTACTTC.

Judged by abundance, this clonotype is medium-sized. The chain has TRBV2 and TRBJ2-1; the D is unclear. CDR3 length: 11 amino acids. Germline CDR1 SNHLY, CDR2 FYNNEI. V lost 6 bases, J lost 6 bases, and 6 bases lay in between. For the CDR3, the DNA is TGTGCCAGCAGCCTCCGCAATGAGCAGTTCTTC. It is translated as CASSLRNEQFF. Full variable domain (outside the CDR3, taken from reference TRBV2 and TRBJ2-1): EPEVTQTPSHQVTQMGQEVILRCVPISNHLYFYWYRQILGQKVEFLVSFYNNEISEKSEIFDDQFSVERPDGSNFTLKIRSTKLEDSAMYFCASSLRNEQFFGPGTRLTVL.

The V gene is TRBV5-1, the J gene TRBJ1-6, with a tentative D call TRBD1 (5 bases). Trimming shortened V by 2 bases and J by 7 bases, and 10 bases separated the two germline ends. Germline lookup yields CDR1 SGHRS and CDR2 YFSETQ. The CDR3 length is 14 residues. This CDR3 reads CASSLRDGNSPLHF. DNA for the CDR3: TGCGCCAGCAGCTTAAGGGACGGGAATTCACCCCTCCACTTT.

In its sample, this clonotype ranks as medium-sized. DNA of the CDR3: TGTGCCAGCAGCCACAGAGCCTTTACCGCGAACACCGGGGAGCTGTTTTTT. It codes for CASSHRAFTANTGELFF. The gene calls are TRBV7-3 and TRBJ2-2; D is undetermined. The germline V and J ends were trimmed by 5 bases and 0 bases, with 16 bases remaining between them. This CDR3 has 17 amino acids. Germline lookup yields CDR1 SGHTA and CDR2 FQGTGA. The whole variable domain, filled in from reference TRBV7-3 and TRBJ2-2, reads GAGVSQTPSNKVTEKGKYVELRCDPISGHTALYWYRQSLGQGPEFLIYFQGTGAADDSGLPNDRFFAVRPEGSVSTLKIQRTERGDSAVYLCASSHRAFTANTGELFFGEGSRLTVL.

This clonotype rates as large. This chain connects TRBV7-2 to TRBJ1-1; D is unresolved. V lost 1 base and J lost 7, with 13 bases in between. This CDR3 spans 14 amino acids. The germline V gene has CDR1 SGHTA and CDR2 FQGNSA. CDR3 sequence reads: CASSLEGYGSEAFF. The CDR3, as DNA: TGTGCCAGCAGCTTAGAAGGTTATGGCAGTGAAGCTTTCTTT.

A remark on this clonotype: A read error may account for a junction end that differs from germline. This rearrangement joins TRBV7-2 to TRBJ2-4; D possibly matches TRBD1 or TRBD2 (7 bases each). Germline V gene data show CDR1 as SGHTA and CDR2 as FQGNSA. The CDR3 runs to 12 residues. In DNA form, the CDR3 reads TGTGCCAGCAGCTTACAGCGGGACAGTTTCTCCTTC. Its translation is CASSLQRDSFSF.

This clonotype was recorded a few times. This chain uses TRBV5-8 with TRBJ2-7, with D maybe TRBD2 (6 bases). Trimming pared 4 bases from V and 4 bases from J, leaving 12 bases between. Germline V gives CDR1 SGHTS, CDR2 YDEGEE. This CDR3 is built from 13 residues. The CDR3, as DNA: TGTGCCAGCAGCCGGGGGTCCGCTTACGAGCAGTACTTC. This codes for CASSRGSAYEQYF.

A single count supports this clonotype. V and J are TRBV2 and TRBJ1-1; D ambiguous. CDR1 and CDR2 from the germline V gene are SNHLY and FYNNEI. V was cut by 7 bases and J by 6 bases, with 12 bases left in between. CDR3 length: 12 residues. As DNA, the CDR3 is TGTGCCAGCAATGAGGTTAACCCTGAAGCTTTCTTT. This gives the protein CASNEVNPEAFF. The whole variable domain, filled in from reference TRBV2 and TRBJ1-1, reads EPEVTQTPSHQVTQMGQEVILRCVPISNHLYFYWYRQILGQKVEFLVSFYNNEISEKSEIFDDQFSVERPDGSNFTLKIRSTKLEDSAMYFCASNEVNPEAFFGQGTRLTVV.

This clonotype was picked up a small number of times. The chain employs TRBV5-1 and TRBJ2-3, with no clear D. CDR3 length: 11 residues. V gave up 2 bases and J gave up 5 bases, with 3 bases separating them. Germline V gene data show CDR1 as SGHRS and CDR2 as YFSETQ. The CDR3, as DNA: TGCGCCAGCAGCTTTCTAGATACGCAGTATTTT. Its protein is CASSFLDTQYF.

This clonotype was detected only a few times. The rearrangement joins TRBV7-2 to TRBJ2-7, with a tentative D call TRBD1 (5 bases). V lost 4 bases, J lost 2 bases, and 12 bases lay in between. The CDR3 is made up of 14 amino acids. Germline V lookup: CDR1 SGHTA, CDR2 FQGNSA. CDR3 DNA sequence: TGTGCCAGCAGCTCGCGGACATCCACCTACGAGCAGTACTTC. Its protein is CASSSRTSTYEQYF.

This clonotype was counted only a few times. This chain links TRBV18 with TRBJ2-1, with TRBD1 matching over 7 bases. CDR1 and CDR2 (germline): KGHSH, LQKENI. The CDR3 is 16 residues long. V lost 3 bases to trimming and J lost 0 bases; unmatched junction nucleotides: 5. The CDR3 nucleotides read TGTGCCAGCTCACCCGAGACAGGGTTCTCCTACAATGAGCAGTTCTTC. Protein sequence: CASSPETGFSYNEQFF.

Sample share makes this clonotype medium-sized. The rearrangement joins TRBV7-9 to TRBJ1-2, with D tentatively TRBD1 (5 bases). The germline V and J ends were trimmed by 3 bases and 8 bases, with 13 bases remaining between them. This CDR3 contains 13 residues. In germline, CDR1 is SEHNR, CDR2 FQNEAQ (reference sequence). CDR3 residues: CASSFGTALGYTF. The CDR3, as DNA: TGTGCCAGCAGCTTTGGGACTGCCTTGGGCTACACCTTC.

To note about this clonotype: At one end, the junction sequence differs from germline, possibly due to a read error. The genes are TRBV30 and TRBJ2-5; 7 bases fit TRBD1. Germline loops: CDR1 GTSNPN, CDR2 SVGIG (reference sequence). The CDR3 is made up of 12 amino acids. The chain's CDR3 is CPWTTGLETQYF. CDR3 sequence (DNA): TGTCCCTGGACGACAGGGCTGGAGACCCAGTACTTC. Looking up the rest from reference TRBV30 and TRBJ2-5 gives the full variable domain: SQTIHQWPATLVQPVGSPLSLECTVEGTSNPNLYWYRQAAGRGLQLLFYSVGIGQISSEVPQNLSASRPQDRQFILSSKKLLLSDSGFYLCPWTTGLETQYFGPGTRLLVL.

This clonotype is labeled as large (0.1 to 1%). The chain recombines TRBV30 with TRBJ2-3; no firm D call. Trimming removed 2 bases at V and 3 bases at J, with 9 bases between. Germline-derived CDR1 and CDR2 are GTSNPN and SVGIG (reference sequence). This CDR3 has 13 residues. CDR3 nucleotides: TGTGCCTGGAGTCCCGCCGGTACAGATACGCAGTATTTT. This translates into CAWSPAGTDTQYF.

This clonotype is medium-sized within its sample. The CDR3 here is CASSEARYGYTF. As DNA, the CDR3 is TGTGCCAGCAGCGAGGCGCGGTACGGCTACACCTTC. The V gene is TRBV5-5, the J gene TRBJ1-2; no clear D gene. There are 12 residues in the CDR3. CDR1 is SGHKS, CDR2 YYEKEE, per germline (reference sequence). V was clipped by 4 bases and J by 8 bases, with 12 bases between them. The full variable domain, with the rest looked up from reference TRBV5-5 and TRBJ1-2, is DAGVTQSPTHLIKTRGQQVTLRCSPISGHKSVSWYQQVLGQGPQFIFQYYEKEERGRGNFPDRFSARQFPNYSSELNVNALLLGDSALYLCASSEARYGYTFGSGTRLTVV.

V gene TRBV25-1 combines with J gene TRBJ2-7, with 8 bases that match TRBD2. CDR1 is MGHDK, CDR2 SYGVNS, per germline. The CDR3 is made up of 14 amino acids. V dropped 3 bases and J dropped 3; count of bases not matched to a gene: 4. CDR3 nucleotide sequence: TGTGCCAGCAGTGAGAGCGGGAGTTTCTACGAGCAGTACTTC. It is translated as CASSESGSFYEQYF.

The V call is TRBV6-6, the J call TRBJ2-7, with a tentative D call TRBD1 (6 bases). V gave up 8 bases and J gave up 3 bases, with 11 bases separating them. Germline V lookup: CDR1 MNHNY, CDR2 SVGAGI (reference sequence). This CDR3 is built from 12 residues. The CDR3 sequence is CASEGDRYEQYF. Here the CDR3 DNA reads TGTGCCAGCGAGGGGGACCGCTACGAGCAGTACTTC.

This clonotype has just one count. V gene TRBV4-3 combines with J gene TRBJ1-2, with TRBD1 as a possible D gene (5 bases). Germline V CDR1 and CDR2: LGHNA, YSLEER. V was cut by 0 bases and J by 6 bases, with 17 bases left in between. The CDR3 has 16 amino acids. CDR3 in amino acids: CASSQDPTRGGHGYTF. The CDR3 DNA reads as TGCGCCAGCAGCCAAGACCCGACGAGGGGAGGTCATGGCTACACCTTC.

The V and J genes are TRBV5-1 and TRBJ2-3, with 9 bases aligning to TRBD2. After removal of 1 base from V and 6 bases from J, the junction contained 6 bases not matched to a gene. The CDR3 consists of 15 residues. Germline V gives CDR1 SGHRS, CDR2 YFSETQ. The CDR3 sequence: CASSLRGLAGDTQYF. CDR3 DNA: TGCGCCAGCAGCTTGAGGGGACTAGCAGGCGATACGCAGTATTTT.

By share, this clonotype counts as medium-sized. The gene calls are TRBV11-1 and TRBJ2-7; 9 nucleotides match TRBD1. There are 13 residues in the CDR3. Germline trimming cut 5 bases from V and 6 bases from J; bases unmatched to any gene: 5. CDR1 and CDR2 from the germline V gene are SGHAT and FQDESV (reference sequence). The CDR3 loop reads CASSGGQGREQYF. In DNA form, the CDR3 reads TGTGCCAGCAGCGGGGGACAGGGTCGCGAGCAGTACTTC.

Only a few counts were recorded for this clonotype. The chain has TRBV7-2 and TRBJ1-1, with TRBD1 as a possible D gene (5 bases). The CDR3 covers 16 residues. The V end lost 1 base, the J end lost 0 bases, and 12 bases lay between the germline ends. Per the germline V gene, CDR1 is SGHTA and CDR2 is FQGNSA. The CDR3 bases are TGTGCCAGCAGCTTAGGAGGGACGACCATGAACACTGAAGCTTTCTTT. It specifies CASSLGGTTMNTEAFF.

The chain combines TRBV20-1 with TRBJ2-5; D is perhaps TRBD1 (5 bases). This CDR3 region has 16 residues. CDR1 is DFQATT and CDR2 is SNEGSKA in the germline V gene (reference sequence). V dropped 3 bases and J dropped 2 bases, with 19 bases sitting between them. CDR3: CSASGQGVALQETQYF. The CDR3 bases are TGCAGTGCTAGCGGCCAGGGTGTCGCCCTACAAGAGACCCAGTACTTC.

The J gene is TRBJ2-7, the V gene TRBV7-2; D may be TRBD2 (6 bases). The CDR3 covers 12 residues. Per germline, CDR1 SGHTA and CDR2 FQGNSA. The germline V and J ends were trimmed by 5 bases and 3 bases, with 8 bases remaining between them. The CDR3 bases are TGTGCCAGCAGCCGTAGCGGCTACGAGCAGTACTTC. Protein product: CASSRSGYEQYF. The full variable domain, completed using reference TRBV7-2 and TRBJ2-7, is GAGVSQSPSNKVTEKGKDVELRCDPISGHTALYWYRQSLGQGLEFLIYFQGNSAPDKSGLPSDRFSAERTGGSVSTLTIQRTQQEDSAVYLCASSRSGYEQYFGPGTRLTVT.

Only a few counts were recorded for this clonotype. The V call is TRBV5-5, the J call TRBJ2-7; no firm D call. The V end lost 0 bases, the J end lost 3 bases, and 7 bases lay between the germline ends. The CDR3 sequence is 13 residues long. Germline CDR1 SGHKS, CDR2 YYEKEE (reference sequence). This CDR3 reads CASSLGLNYEQYF. The CDR3 nucleotides read TGTGCCAGCAGCTTGGGACTGAACTACGAGCAGTACTTC.